The T cell receptor beta chain described here comes from a study of regulatory T cells in long-lasting Graves disease. There are 16 residues in the CDR3. From germline, CDR1 is LNHDA and CDR2 SQIVND (reference sequence). The V gene lost 3 bases and the J gene lost 0 bases, with 9 bases spanning the gap. For TCR beta, libraries came from iRepertoire HTBI primers and Arm-PCR of CDR3 regions. TCRdb re-derived calls from the multiplex PCR reads in MiXCR, one entry per CDR3 protein. The table records about 470,000 distinct CDR3 sequences, roughly 20% of them present only once. The time point here: persistent/refractory GD, antithyroid drugs over 5 years with positive TRAb. With RNA extracted from PBMCs as input, the TCR library was made.

The V and J genes are TRBV19 and TRBJ2-6; D gene uncertain. This sequence originates from a female donor with Graves disease. The sequences come from peripheral blood mononuclear cells (PBMCs), collected when the disease was refractory, from a patient treated with antithyroid drugs. For the CDR3, the DNA is TGTGCCAGTAGTATCCCACTGGGCTCTGGGGCCAACGTCCTGACTTTC. Translating it yields CASSIPLGSGANVLTF. Looking up the rest from reference TRBV19 and TRBJ2-6 gives the full variable domain: DGGITQSPKYLFRKEGQNVTLSCEQNLNHDAMYWYRQDPGQGLRLIYYSQIVNDFQKGDIAEGYSVSREKKESFPLTVTSAQKNPTAFYLCASSIPLGSGANVLTFGAGSRLTVL.